Below are 7 T cell receptor beta chains sequenced from a single sample in a study of identical twins. Using its own MiXCR run on the 5' RACE reads, TCRdb lists one record per CDR3 protein. This sample yields hundreds of thousands of distinct CDR3 sequences, of which approximately 18% are seen a single time; over 10% belongs to the top ten. A further study also used this sample, focusing on T cells expressing NK-cell markers.

What was sequenced was PBMCs. The receptor source for this set is a woman younger than 35 in good health.

J is TRBJ2-7 and V is TRBV5-1, with D uncertain. Trimming left V 3 bases short and J 0 bases short, with 7 bases between. Looked up from germline, CDR1 is SGHRS and CDR2 is YFSETQ. The CDR3 has 13 amino acids. The CDR3 here is CASSSTPSYEQYF. CDR3 coding DNA: TGCGCCAGCAGCTCTACCCCCTCCTACGAGCAGTACTTC.

CDR3 coding DNA: TGCAGTGCGCCACCGGGACTAGAGGAGACCCAGTACTTC. Amino acids: CSAPPGLEETQYF. This chain joins TRBV20-1 and TRBJ2-5; the match to TRBD2 covers 8 bases. The CDR3 sequence is 13 residues long. Germline CDR1 is DFQATT and CDR2 is SNEGSKA (reference sequence). The junction had 8 bases not matched to a gene; V was cut back by 6 bases and J by 5 bases.

This clonotype showed up just a few times. V usage is TRBV9 and J usage is TRBJ2-5; D unclear. The CDR3 has 15 residues. Germline CDR1 SGDLS, CDR2 YYNGEE. V lost 2 bases and J lost 3, with 14 bases in between. CDR3 amino acids: CASSVWGSAKETQYF. DNA for the CDR3: TGTGCCAGCAGCGTTTGGGGATCGGCTAAAGAGACCCAGTACTTC. Supplemented by reference TRBV9 and TRBJ2-5, the full variable domain reads DSGVTQTPKHLITATGQRVTLRCSPRSGDLSVYWYQQSLDQGLQFLIQYYNGEERAKGNILERFSAQQFPDLHSELNLSSLELGDSALYFCASSVWGSAKETQYFGPGTRLLVL.

In its sample, this clonotype was seen a few times. The chain joins TRBV4-3 to TRBJ2-3; 7 nucleotides align to TRBD2. V dropped 0 bases and J dropped 2; count of bases not matched to a gene: 14. The CDR3 sequence is 19 residues long. Germline loops: CDR1 LGHNA, CDR2 YSLEER. DNA of the CDR3: TGCGCCAGCAGCCAAGATCCTGCAACGGGACGGGACTACACAGATACGCAGTATTTT. It yields the protein CASSQDPATGRDYTDTQYF.

This clonotype was observed once. CDR3 region: CASDIAGELFF. The CDR3, as DNA: TGTGCCAGCGATATTGCCGGGGAGCTGTTTTTT. The chain carries TRBV12-3 or TRBV12-4 and TRBJ2-2; D is unresolved. The V and J ends lost 8 bases and 6 bases respectively, with 7 bases between them. The CDR3 covers 11 residues.

This sequence joins TRBV3-1 and TRBJ2-2; D remains unclear. The CDR3 is 14 residues long. The germline V gene has CDR1 LGHDT and CDR2 YNNKEL (reference sequence). V lost 1 base and J lost 6, with 9 bases in between. CDR3 sequence (DNA): TGTGCCAGCAGCCAAGGGATTAGACCCGGGGAGCTGTTTTTT. Its protein product is CASSQGIRPGELFF.

The sample holds many counts of this clonotype. This rearrangement joins TRBV6-5 to TRBJ2-2; unclear D gene. V was shortened by 6 bases and J by 3 bases, with 5 bases between the two germline ends. CDR1 and CDR2 from the germline V gene are MNHEY and SVGAGI. The CDR3 is 12 amino acids. This chain's CDR3 is CASRMDTGELFF. The DNA of the CDR3 is TGTGCCAGCAGGATGGACACCGGGGAGCTGTTTTTT.